The 14 T cell receptor beta chains below all came from one sample that was sequenced in a study of T cell clones after liver transplantation. Produced via immunoSEQ multiplex PCR; TCRdb's table is partial and in-frame only. The data contain about 6,200 clones, over 70% of them singletons. This sample comprised CD8+ T cells from blood, obtained roughly 3.5 years after liver transplant. Receptor source: a human patient who received a liver transplant. Part of the T cell pool may stem from the graft donor.

The chain employs TRBV2 and TRBJ2-7; 8 bases agree with TRBD2. The length of the CDR3 is 15 residues. The junction had 8 bases not matched to a gene; V was cut back by 0 bases and J by 7 bases. Germline CDR1 reads SNHLY; CDR2 reads FYNNEI. The CDR3 region is CASSEAFAGGEEQYF. The CDR3 DNA is TGTGCCAGCAGTGAAGCGTTCGCGGGAGGCGAGGAGCAGTACTTC. The variable domain in full, completed from reference TRBV2 and TRBJ2-7, reads EPEVTQTPSHQVTQMGQEVILRCVPISNHLYFYWYRQILGQKVEFLVSFYNNEISEKSEIFDDQFSVERPDGSNFTLKIRSTKLEDSAMYFCASSEAFAGGEEQYFGPGTRLTVT.

The rearrangement joins TRBV19 to TRBJ2-7; 7 bases match TRBD2. Germline V gene lookup returns CDR1 LNHDA and CDR2 SQIVND (reference sequence). Unmatched junction bases numbered 4, after V lost 2 bases and J lost 0 bases. The CDR3 loop spans 15 amino acids. Written as DNA, the CDR3 is TGTGCCAGTAGTATACGAGCGGGGTACTCCTACGAGCAGTACTTC. It yields the protein CASSIRAGYSYEQYF.

This chain links TRBV29-1 with TRBJ1-1; no clear D. The V gene lost 2 bases and the J gene lost 3 bases, with 7 bases spanning the gap. Germline CDR1 SQVTM, CDR2 ANQGSEA. The CDR3 sequence is 12 residues long. The CDR3 region has the DNA TGCAGCGTTGAAAGAATGGACACTGAAGCTTTCTTT. It specifies CSVERMDTEAFF.

CDR3 region: CASSQDRVPGELFF. Written as DNA, the CDR3 is TGCGCCAGCAGCCAGGACAGGGTACCCGGGGAGCTGTTTTTT. V is TRBV4-1 and J is TRBJ2-2; 8 nucleotides agree with TRBD1. The V gene end was trimmed by 3 bases and the J gene end by 6 bases; junction bases not matched to a gene: 3. Germline values: CDR1 MGHRA, CDR2 YSYEKL. This CDR3 is 14 amino acids long.

J is TRBJ1-1 and V is TRBV27; D may be TRBD1 (5 bases). V was clipped by 2 bases and J by 1 base, with 8 bases between them. Germline V gene data show CDR1 as MNHEY and CDR2 as SMNVEV (reference sequence). This CDR3 is built from 14 residues. CDR3 sequence: CASSLHGQNTEAFF. In DNA form, the CDR3 reads TGTGCCAGCAGTTTACACGGACAGAACACTGAAGCTTTCTTT.

J is TRBJ2-7 and V is TRBV28; the D is unclear. This CDR3 has 14 amino acids. Germline V gives CDR1 MDHEN, CDR2 SYDVKM. The germline V and J ends were trimmed by 8 bases and 0 bases, with 14 bases remaining between them. The chain's CDR3 is CASRRGKLSYEQYF. As DNA, the CDR3 is TGTGCCAGCCGCCGCGGCAAACTCTCCTACGAGCAGTACTTC.

In this sample, this clone turned up once. The genes are TRBV29-1 and TRBJ2-3, with unresolved D. V was cut by 4 bases and J by 6 bases, with 5 bases left in between. In germline, CDR1 is SQVTM, CDR2 ANQGSEA. CDR3 length: 10 residues. The CDR3 spells CSVVGDTQYF. The DNA for the CDR3 is TGCAGCGTTGTGGGGGATACGCAGTATTTT.

This chain uses TRBV7-9 with TRBJ1-2; 10 nucleotides agree with TRBD1. This CDR3 is built from 18 residues. Per the germline V gene, CDR1 is SEHNR and CDR2 is FQNEAQ (reference sequence). J was trimmed by 8 bases and V by 2 bases; bases with no gene match: 17. The CDR3 DNA reads TGTGCCAGCAGCTTAAGGTCGTCGCCGGGACAGGGGTTTGAGGGCTACACCTTC. Protein product: CASSLRSSPGQGFEGYTF.

This clone was recorded a few times. This chain links TRBV30 with TRBJ2-3; the D gene is possibly TRBD2 (5 bases). The CDR3 contains 11 residues. The V gene's germline CDR1 is GTSNPN and CDR2 SVGIG (reference sequence). Trimming removed 1 base at V and 6 bases at J, with 5 bases between. This CDR3 is CAWSGGDTQYF. The CDR3 region has the DNA TGTGCCTGGAGTGGAGGGGATACGCAGTATTTT.

This clone was counted a few times. CDR3 sequence (DNA): TGTGCCAGTAGTCCCTACTCAGACAGGGATTTCTACAATACGCAGTATTTT. Translating gives CASSPYSDRDFYNTQYF. The chain combines TRBV19 with TRBJ2-3; 7 nucleotides match TRBD1. The CDR3 runs to 17 residues. V dropped 5 bases and J dropped 7; count of bases not matched to a gene: 18. Germline V gene data show CDR1 as LNHDA and CDR2 as SQIVND (reference sequence).

The chain uses TRBV19 and TRBJ2-1; D is unresolved. V lost 6 bases and J lost 5, with 11 bases in between. The CDR3 loop spans 13 amino acids. Per the germline V gene, CDR1 is LNHDA and CDR2 is SQIVND (reference sequence). The CDR3 nucleotides read TGTGCCAGTAGGACGGAACCAGACAATGAGCAGTTCTTC. Translated, it gives CASRTEPDNEQFF. The full variable domain, completed using reference TRBV19 and TRBJ2-1, is DGGITQSPKYLFRKEGQNVTLSCEQNLNHDAMYWYRQDPGQGLRLIYYSQIVNDFQKGDIAEGYSVSREKKESFPLTVTSAQKNPTAFYLCASRTEPDNEQFFGPGTRLTVL.

The V gene is TRBV19, the J gene TRBJ1-1, with D possibly matching TRBD1 (5 bases). The CDR3 has 15 amino acids. In germline, CDR1 is LNHDA, CDR2 SQIVND (reference sequence). V gave up 8 bases and J gave up 8 bases, with 24 bases separating them. The CDR3 coding sequence is TGTGCCAGTCGCGGTGGTGGGCTCGCGGGGCTCGAAGCTTTCTTT. Residues: CASRGGGLAGLEAFF.

This rearrangement joins TRBV10-3 to TRBJ1-2, with D tentatively TRBD1 (6 bases). The CDR3 runs 12 residues. Trimming left V 8 bases short and J 8 bases short, with 15 bases between. Germline-derived CDR1 and CDR2 are ENHRY and SYGVKD. CDR3 nucleotides: TGTGCCATCTTTTTTCTGGGGGGCGGCTACACCTTC. Protein: CAIFFLGGGYTF.

V gene TRBV27 combines with J gene TRBJ2-7; D is possibly TRBD1 (6 bases). The CDR3 totals 14 residues. V was cut by 5 bases and J by 0 bases, with 11 bases left in between. Per germline, CDR1 MNHEY and CDR2 SMNVEV (reference sequence). This chain's CDR3 is CASSGTGSSYEQYF. The CDR3 DNA reads as TGTGCCAGCAGTGGTACAGGGAGCTCCTACGAGCAGTACTTC.